The present T cell receptor beta chain was sequenced within a study of CD8+CD57+ T cells in acquired aplastic anemia. Study information: Sorted CD4+ and CD8+ cells yielded DNA averaging around 3.2 ug.

Findings and caveats of the study: It was found that some 30 CD8+ CDR3 sequences were shared between patients and controls.

The V gene lost 4 bases and the J gene lost 8 bases, with 18 bases spanning the gap. Germline V gene sequence: CDR1 SGHRS, CDR2 YFSETQ. This CDR3 comprises 14 residues. Selection for sequencing was limited to patients who had shown CD8+CD57+ cell expansion by flow cytometry. Receipt of therapy had not occurred in any patient by the time of blood sampling. Researchers used genomic DNA as the template to profile TCR beta VDJ and CDR3. TCRdb called the reads again in MiXCR, with one record for every CDR3 protein. The table shows a few hundred thousand distinct CDR3 sequences, with almost 50% occurring only once. This clonotype occurred many times. Its target is not known.

The source is a human donor with aplastic anemia. V is TRBV5-1 and J is TRBJ1-2; tentatively, D is TRBD1 (6 bases). The source material was sorted CD4+, CD8+, or CD8+CD57+ T cells (not recorded which) from PBMCs. CDR3 nucleotide sequence: TGCGCCAGCAGCCCCCAGGACAGTGGTAGGGGCTACACCTTC. Its protein product is CASSPQDSGRGYTF.